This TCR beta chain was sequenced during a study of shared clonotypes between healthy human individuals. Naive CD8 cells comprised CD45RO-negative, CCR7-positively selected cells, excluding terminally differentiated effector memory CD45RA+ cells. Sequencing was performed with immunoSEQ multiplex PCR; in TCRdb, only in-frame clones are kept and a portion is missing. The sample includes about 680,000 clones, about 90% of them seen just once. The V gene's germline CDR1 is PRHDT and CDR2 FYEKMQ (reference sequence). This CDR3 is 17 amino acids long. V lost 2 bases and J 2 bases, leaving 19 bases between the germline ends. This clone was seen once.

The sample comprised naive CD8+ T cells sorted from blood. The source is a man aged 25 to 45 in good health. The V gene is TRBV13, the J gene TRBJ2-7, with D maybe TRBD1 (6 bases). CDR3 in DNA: TGTGCCAGCAGCTTAACCCAGGCGACAGGCCAACCCTACGAGCAGTACTTC. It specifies CASSLTQATGQPYEQYF. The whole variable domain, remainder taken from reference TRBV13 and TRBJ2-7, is AAGVIQSPRHLIKEKRETATLKCYPIPRHDTVYWYQQGPGQDPQFLISFYEKMQSDKGSIPDRFSAQQFSDYHSELNMSSLELGDSALYFCASSLTQATGQPYEQYFGPGTRLTVT.